This T cell receptor (beta chain) was retrieved from a study of cytomegalovirus exposure and HLA in healthy donors. This CDR3 has 19 amino acids. Germline loops: CDR1 SEHNR, CDR2 FQNEAQ (reference sequence). Regarding the study as a whole: The sole available immune exposure information was CMV serostatus. A missense variant in DCLRE1C was later tied to TCR beta V- and J-gene trimming. Reported results showed that the classifier diagnosed cytomegalovirus status with high specificity and sensitivity.

This clone was observed a few times. Antigen: not known. One end of the junction fails to match germline, which may point to a read error. The PCR ran on 60 Vbeta and 13 Jbeta primers. Method: immunoSEQ multiplex PCR; TCRdb's copy keeps in-frame clones and lacks some. Of 200,000 or so clones detected, approximately 83% appear once; the ten largest clones hold roughly 0.098%. The sequencing input was PBMCs. This sequence originates from a boy aged 2 to 10 in good health and CMV-seronegative. The rearrangement uses TRBV7-9 and TRBJ2-1; 15 nucleotides match TRBD2. The CDR3, as DNA: TGTTCCAGCAGTTCCCCCGGGACTAGCGGGGGGCACTCCTACAATGAGCAGTTCTTC. Translating it yields CSSSSPGTSGGHSYNEQFF. The full variable domain, its missing parts supplied by reference TRBV7-9 and TRBJ2-1, is DTGVSQNPRHKITKRGQNVTFRCDPISEHNRLYWYRQTLGQGPEFLTYFQNEAQLEKSRLLSDRFSAERPKGSFSTLEIQRTEQGDSAMYLCSSSSPGTSGGHSYNEQFFGPGTRLTVL.